Sequencing of this T cell receptor beta chain was carried out in a study of blood T cell repertoires in COVID-19. Study in general: Nucleic acid was either cDNA or gDNA, and it came from T cells, B-cell-depleted T cells, or PBMCs.

The sample holds one count of this clone. Germline CDR1 and CDR2: SQVTM and ANQGSEA. Trimming shortened V by 8 bases and J by 7 bases, and 11 bases separated the two germline ends. The CDR3 has 10 amino acids. The assay was immunoSEQ multiplex PCR, and TCRdb's table has in-frame clones only and misses some. Here the sample spans 150,000 to 200,000 clones, 88% being singletons. What was sequenced was peripheral blood. The chain carries TRBV29-1 and TRBJ1-1; D call uncertain. The source is a man aged 35-49 years with active or convalescent COVID-19. CDR3 DNA: TGCAGCATCGGTAACCGTGAAGCTTTCTTT. This gives the protein CSIGNREAFF.